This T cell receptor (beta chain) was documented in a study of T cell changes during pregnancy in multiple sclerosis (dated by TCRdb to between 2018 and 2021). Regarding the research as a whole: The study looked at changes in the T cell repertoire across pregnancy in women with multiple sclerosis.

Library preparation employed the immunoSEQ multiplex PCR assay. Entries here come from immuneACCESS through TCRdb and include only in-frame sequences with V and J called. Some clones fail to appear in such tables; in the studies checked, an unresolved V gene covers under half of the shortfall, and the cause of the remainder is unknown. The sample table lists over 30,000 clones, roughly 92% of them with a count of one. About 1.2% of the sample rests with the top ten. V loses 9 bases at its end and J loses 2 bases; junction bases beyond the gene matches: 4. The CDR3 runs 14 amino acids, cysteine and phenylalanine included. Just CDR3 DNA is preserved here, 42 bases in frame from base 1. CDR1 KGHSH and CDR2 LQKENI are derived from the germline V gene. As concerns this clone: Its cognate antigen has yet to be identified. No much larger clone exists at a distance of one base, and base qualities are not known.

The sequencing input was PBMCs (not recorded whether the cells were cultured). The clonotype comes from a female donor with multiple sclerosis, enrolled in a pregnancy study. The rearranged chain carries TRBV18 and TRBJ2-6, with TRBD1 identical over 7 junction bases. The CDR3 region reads CASSTGAGANVLTF. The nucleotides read TGTGCCAGTTCTACAGGGGCTGGGGCCAACGTCCTGACTTTC.